Detailed here is one TCR beta chain. Its antigen remains unknown. The identical CDR3 is also encoded by other nucleotide sequences in the sample. This specimen comes from a study of shared clonotypes between healthy human individuals. Study outcomes and limitations: Richness estimates generally favored naive over memory subsets. Limited genetic and exposure-history diversity came from having few donors.

Germline V gene data show CDR1 as SGHAT and CDR2 as FQNNGV. V shed 1 base and J shed 3 bases, with 7 bases lying between them. CDR3 length equals 13 residues. 200 to 250 ng DNA, approximately 30,000 T cell genomes, went into each sorted-subset replicate PCR. Method: immunoSEQ multiplex PCR; TCRdb's copy keeps in-frame clones and lacks some. The profile shows more than 1.2 million clones, about 98.5% of them singletons. V gene TRBV11-2 combines with J gene TRBJ2-7; D is unresolved. The sequence derives from a man in his thirties or forties in good health. Sequencing was performed on naive CD4+ T cells sorted from blood. Subset in this sample: CD45RA+ positively selected. As DNA, the CDR3 is TGTGCCAGCAGCTTAGTGCCCCTCTACGAGCAGTACTTC. This translates into CASSLVPLYEQYF.